The T cell receptor (beta chain) under discussion was sequenced for a study of blood T cell repertoires in COVID-19 (dated by TCRdb to 2018 to 2021). Regarding the study in general: Samples covering the acute and convalescent phases of COVID-19 were provided by collaborators in the United States, Italy and Spain. The repertoires were released in a freely available public database meant as a resource for research on the immune response to SARS-CoV-2. Sample metadata almost always included a de-identified subject ID, COVID-19 status, age in years and sex. Where available, HLA class I and class II types were obtained from metadata supplied by the sample provider rather than from assay-based typing. The material from the prospective study consisted of cDNA or gDNA derived from T cells, B-cell-depleted T cells, or PBMCs. Samples were obtained from the ongoing ImmuneRACE study (first 160 participants) and from over 1,000 subjects provided by 6 global collaborators. The dataset comprised deeply sampled blood TCRbeta repertoires from subjects exposed to, actively infected with, or recovered from COVID-19. Summary of the overall study and its limitations: The quantity of clinical and demographic metadata differed by source and by participant and was supplied without curation.

CDR1 and CDR2 are read off the germline V gene as SGDLS and YYNGEE. V loses 0 bases, J loses 4 bases, and the germline ends lie 6 bases apart. Taken from cysteine to phenylalanine, the CDR3 has 13 residues. The only DNA kept is the CDR3, 39 bases in frame from the first base. Participants in the prospective study were aged about 18 to 100 years, lived in 20 to 25 United States geographic areas, and enrolled through a virtual design. Cohort assignment in the prospective study relied on participant-reported clinical history from a screening survey and a study questionnaire. In the prospective study, mobile phlebotomists collected whole blood, serum and a nasopharyngeal or oropharyngeal swab from each participant. Prospective study participants could optionally give additional blood draws and questionnaires over an approximately 2-month period. Prospective study blood samples were shipped either frozen or at room temperature before DNA extraction.

TCRbeta CDR3 regions were amplified from genomic DNA using the immunoSEQ Assay, a bias-controlled multiplex PCR. From the authors' description of their analysis: Nucleated cell counts per sample were estimated from amplification of reference gene primers within the assay. To quantify the absolute abundance of each unique TCRbeta CDR3 rearrangement, sequence reads were collapsed and filtered. For each sample, productive Simpson clonality was calculated as the square root of Simpson's diversity index over productive rearrangements. This immuneACCESS table, as held by TCRdb, lists in-frame sequences with V and J called but not all clones. Of the missing ones, under half trace to an unresolved V gene in checked studies; the others have no known cause. The V and J calls and clone size are taken from that table; D and trimming were inferred from the DNA. The sample profile shows 380,000 or so clones; around 89% of them were found once. 0.97% of the sample is held by the ten biggest clonotypes.

Note on this clone: The antigen it binds to is not known. No clone much larger than this one lies a single base away; base qualities are absent.

Recombination joined TRBV9 with TRBJ2-3; the D gene lacks a confident call. This clonotype was sampled from a woman in her twenties or thirties with acute COVID-19. Sequencing input: PBMCs or T cells enriched from blood (not recorded which). The CDR3: CASSVAVADTQYF. The DNA sequence is given as TGTGCCAGCAGCGTAGCGGTCGCAGATACGCAGTATTTT. With all but the CDR3 taken from the reference TRBV9 and TRBJ2-3 genes, the full variable domain is: DSGVTQTPKHLITATGQRVTLRCSPRSGDLSVYWYQQSLDQGLQFLIQYYNGEERAKGNILERFSAQQFPDLHSELNLSSLELGDSALYFCASSVAVADTQYFGPGTRLTVL.